These T cell receptor beta chains were read from a single sample in a study of a mutant IDH1 vaccine in newly diagnosed glioma. Only in-frame clones appear in the TCRdb table, and some are missing; sequencing was by immunoSEQ multiplex PCR. In the table there are around 85,000 clones, 65% to 90% of which are singletons. Their antigens are not known. This specimen was PBMCs, taken from a glioma patient whose treatment included an IDH1 peptide vaccine. The receptors were gathered from a man aged 25-40 years with glioma. Some clones in this sample may be carry-over from other donors' samples. Both conserved end residues are part of each CDR3. The D gene is left open where the match is weak. Rows give clone size only sometimes, using once, few, many, or a class for an expanded clone.

v_call	clone_size	j_call	d_call	cdr3_nt	cdr3_aa
TRBV6-1	once	TRBJ1-4	-	TGTGCCAGCAGCGCCTCGGGGAGGGAACTGTTTTTT	CASSASGRELFF
TRBV4-3	-	TRBJ1-2	-	TGCGCCAGCAGCCAAGATGCCCTAGGACAGAGGGATGGCTACACCTTC	CASSQDALGQRDGYTF
TRBV18	-	TRBJ2-5	-	TGTGCCAGCTCACCTGAGATCCTAGCACAGGAGACCCAGTACTTC	CASSPEILAQETQYF
TRBV30	few	TRBJ2-3	TRBD2	TGTGCCTGGAGCCTAGCGGGGGTTAGGCGGGATACGCAGTATTTT	CAWSLAGVRRDTQYF
TRBV9	-	TRBJ2-5	-	TGTGCCAGCAGCGTAGATCGGGCCTCGCTATTGGAGACCCAGTACTTC	CASSVDRASLLETQYF
TRBV10-3	-	TRBJ2-5	TRBD2	TGTGCCATCAGCTCAGGACTAGCGGAGACCCAGTACTTC	CAISSGLAETQYF
TRBV5-1	-	TRBJ2-5	-	TGCGCCAGCAGCCCTGGGGGGACAGAAGAGACCCAGTACTTC	CASSPGGTEETQYF
TRBV10-3	-	TRBJ1-1	-	TGTGCCATCAGGGAAACTATGAACACTGAAGCTTTCTTT	CAIRETMNTEAFF
TRBV7-9	-	TRBJ1-2	-	TGTGCCAGCAGCCCGCCTCGGACGGATCGCTATGGCTACACCTTC	CASSPPRTDRYGYTF
TRBV28	-	TRBJ2-3	-	TGTGCCAGCAGTTTCGAAAGGGACCTGGAGGGGGGAGATACGCAGTATTTT	CASSFERDLEGGDTQYF
TRBV18	few	TRBJ2-3	TRBD2	TGTGCCAGCTCACCCGCTAGCGGGAGTATGACCCTATATTTT	CASSPASGSMTLYF
TRBV30	once	TRBJ1-5	-	TGTGCCTGGAGTTCACAGGGAGGACAGCCCCAGCATTTT	CAWSSQGGQPQHF
TRBV6-1	-	TRBJ1-2	-	TGTGCCAGCAGTGAAGGGCTCACCCAGGCCTATGGCTACACCTTC	CASSEGLTQAYGYTF
TRBV4-2	-	TRBJ1-2	TRBD1	TGTGCCAGCAGCCAAGATAGTGGCAGGGGGCGTTACACCTTC	CASSQDSGRGRYTF
TRBV27	-	TRBJ2-7	TRBD2	TGTGCCAGCCGGACAGTGGGACTAGCGGGAACCTACGAGCAGTACTTC	CASRTVGLAGTYEQYF
TRBV7-2	-	TRBJ2-7	TRBD1	TGTGCCAGCAGCTGGGGATTTGACAGGGTATACGAGCAGTACTTC	CASSWGFDRVYEQYF
TRBV2	few	TRBJ1-1	TRBD1	TGTGCCAGCAGTGCGGGGATAAGCGGACAGGGAGCTTTCTTT	CASSAGISGQGAFF
TRBV20-1	-	TRBJ2-7	-	TGCAGTGCTAGAGAGCGGCGGGGGCAGTACTTC	CSARERRGQYF
TRBV7-9	-	TRBJ1-3	TRBD1	TGTGCCAGCAGCGGCAGGGGGGAAAACACCATATATTTT	CASSGRGENTIYF
TRBV9	-	TRBJ1-1	TRBD1	TGTGCCAGCAGCGTAGCTACACAGGGGGCTAGCACTGAAGCTTTCTTT	CASSVATQGASTEAFF
TRBV7-9	-	TRBJ2-4	TRBD1	TGTGCCAGCAGCTTACCGGGACAGCCTAAAAACATTCAGTACTTC	CASSLPGQPKNIQYF
TRBV9	-	TRBJ1-2	-	TGTGCCAGCAGCGCCCCACCCCAGGGAGCAAGGGGCTACACCTTC	CASSAPPQGARGYTF
TRBV30	-	TRBJ2-6	-	TGTGCCATAACAGGGACTGGGGCCAACGTCCTGACTTTC	CAITGTGANVLTF
TRBV5-6	-	TRBJ2-7	TRBD2	TGTGCCAGCAGCTCCCAGACGGGACTAGCGGGAGGGAGAACCTACGAGCAGTACTTC	CASSSQTGLAGGRTYEQYF
TRBV30	-	TRBJ1-5	TRBD1	TGTGCCTGGAGTCCCCCTGCTCTTCGGACAGGGGAAGTCGGCAATCAGCCCCAGCATTTT	CAWSPPALRTGEVGNQPQHF
TRBV5-1	-	TRBJ2-5	TRBD1	TGCGCCAGCAGCTTGAATACAGGGGAGGAGACCCAGTACTTC	CASSLNTGEETQYF
TRBV9	-	TRBJ1-2	TRBD1	TGTGCCAGCAGCGTAGTGGGACAGGGGTCTTCATATGGCTACACCTTC	CASSVVGQGSSYGYTF
TRBV10-3	-	TRBJ1-5	-	TGTGCCATCAGCACGAACCCAGGGGACACCAATCAGCCCCAGCATTTT	CAISTNPGDTNQPQHF
TRBV28	-	TRBJ1-5	TRBD1	TGTGCCAGCAGCGGGACAGGGGGGGAGGATCAGCCCCAGCATTTT	CASSGTGGEDQPQHF
TRBV10-3	-	TRBJ1-6	TRBD1	TGTGCCACCATGAGGTGGACAGGGGGATCGGGTTCACCCCTCCACTTT	CATMRWTGGSGSPLHF
TRBV6-1	-	TRBJ1-1	-	TGTGCCAGCCGACTCCGGGACACTCAAGGCACTGAAGCTTTCTTT	CASRLRDTQGTEAFF
TRBV6-6	-	TRBJ2-3	-	TGTGCCAGCAGTCGGACCGAGTCACTGTATTTT	CASSRTESLYF
TRBV6-6	-	TRBJ2-3	-	TGTGCCAGCAGTTACGACTGGAGCACAGATACGCAGTATTTT	CASSYDWSTDTQYF
TRBV7-9	-	TRBJ2-1	-	TGTGCCAGCAGCCTCGTGCGCGAGCAGTTCTTC	CASSLVREQFF
TRBV5-1	-	TRBJ2-5	TRBD1	TGCGCCAGCAGCTCGGGACAGATAGAGACCCAGTACTTC	CASSSGQIETQYF
TRBV30	-	TRBJ2-3	-	TGTGCCTGGAGTGGACTGGTAAGCACAGATACGCAGTATTTT	CAWSGLVSTDTQYF
TRBV7-2	few	TRBJ1-1	-	TGTGCCAGCAGCCCACATTTGGGGGACACTGAAGCTTTCTTT	CASSPHLGDTEAFF
TRBV19	-	TRBJ2-1	TRBD2	TGTGCCAGTAGTTTGGGACTAGCGGGAGGTCTACACAATGAGCAGTTCTTC	CASSLGLAGGLHNEQFF
TRBV7-2	-	TRBJ2-3	-	TGTGCCAGCAGCTTAGAAACCCCCTCACCGGGGGGCCGGGGGTATTTT	CASSLETPSPGGRGYF
TRBV18	-	TRBJ2-1	-	TGTGCCAGCTCACTTTCGACTGGGGATAATGAGCAGTTCTTC	CASSLSTGDNEQFF
TRBV7-9	once	TRBJ2-7	-	TGTGCCAGCAGCAATACGGGTAGGACCTCGCCCTGGGAGCAGTACTTC	CASSNTGRTSPWEQYF
TRBV2	-	TRBJ2-1	TRBD2	TGTGCCAGCACCCCGGGACTAGCTAGTTTTTCGGGTGAGCAGTTCTTC	CASTPGLASFSGEQFF
TRBV5-6	once	TRBJ1-1	-	TGTGCCAGCAGCTTAGCGGTGAACACTGAAGCTTTCTTT	CASSLAVNTEAFF
TRBV5-1	-	TRBJ1-1	-	TGCGCCAGCAGCTCCCGGACGGAGAACACTGAAGCTTTCTTT	CASSSRTENTEAFF
TRBV4-1	-	TRBJ2-7	-	TGCGCCAGCAGCCACGGCGGCGAGCAGTACTTC	CASSHGGEQYF
TRBV5-6	-	TRBJ2-1	TRBD1	TGTGCCAGCAGCCCAGGGACAGGAAAGGTCGACAATGAGCAGTTCTTC	CASSPGTGKVDNEQFF
TRBV7-9	-	TRBJ1-1	TRBD1	TGTGCCAGCAGTCCAGGGGGTTTTTTAACGGAAGCTTTCTTT	CASSPGGFLTEAFF
TRBV4-3	-	TRBJ2-1	TRBD2	TGCGCCAGCAGCCAAGAGAGTGGGCGCGGGGGGCCTAGCTCCTACAATGAGCAGTTCTTC	CASSQESGRGGPSSYNEQFF
TRBV2	-	TRBJ1-2	TRBD1	TGTGCCAGCAGTGCCGTCCAGGGGGGATATGGCTACACCTTC	CASSAVQGGYGYTF
TRBV7-9	once	TRBJ1-3	TRBD1	TGTGCCAGCAGCCCAAGGACAGGGATCTGGAACACCATATATTTT	CASSPRTGIWNTIYF
TRBV7-9	-	TRBJ2-1	TRBD1	TGTGCCAGCGCCGCCCAGGGGGCTTCCTACAATGAGCAGTTCTTC	CASAAQGASYNEQFF
TRBV13	-	TRBJ2-5	-	TGTGCCAGCAGCTTAGTAGGAGAGACCCAGTACTTC	CASSLVGETQYF
TRBV10-3	-	TRBJ1-1	TRBD1	TGTGCCAGCAGTTACCGGGGACAGTGGAACACTGAAGCTTTCTTT	CASSYRGQWNTEAFF
TRBV6-4	-	TRBJ1-1	-	TGTGCCAGCAGCCGGAGTCCGGGACAACATGAAGCTTTCTTT	CASSRSPGQHEAFF